This TCR beta chain was observed in a study of shared clonotypes between healthy human individuals. TCRdb keeps only in-frame clones here, not all; method: immunoSEQ multiplex PCR. The top ten hold about 0.22% of the sample, which has fewer than 1 million clones, 96% seen once. Germline V gene sequence: CDR1 MNHEY, CDR2 SVGAGI. The CDR3 extends over 13 amino acids. J gave up 5 bases and V 6 bases, and 6 bases lay outside the gene matches. CD8 cells regarded as naive lacked CD45RO, were positively chosen for CCR7, and omitted terminally differentiated effector memory CD45RA+ cells. This clone was picked up one time.

Sequencing was carried out using naive CD8+ T cells sorted from blood. The V and J genes are TRBV6-5 and TRBJ1-1; TRBD1 aligns across 7 bases. The clonotype originates from a man aged 30-40 years in good health. This CDR3 reads CASSRGTATEAFF. CDR3 nucleotides: TGTGCCAGCAGCCGCGGGACAGCGACTGAAGCTTTCTTT.